This T cell receptor (beta chain) was observed in a study of blood T cell repertoires in COVID-19. At the level of the study: Sites in the United States, Italy and Spain provided acute and convalescent COVID-19 samples. PBMCs, B-cell-depleted T cells, or T cells were the source of the cDNA or gDNA that made up the material.

In the original workflow: Reference gene primer amplification gave estimated nucleated cell counts. Data came from immunoSEQ multiplex PCR; TCRdb stores just in-frame clones and leaves some out. Clonal size and the V and J genes are those of that table, whereas D and trimming came from the DNA. In the table there are 200,000 or so clones, roughly four fifths of which are singletons. CDR1 and CDR2 (germline): KGHSH, LQKENI. V dropped 4 bases and J dropped 0; count of bases not matched to a gene: 12. CDR3 length equals 18 residues. The V call is TRBV18, the J call TRBJ2-1; 7 bases match TRBD1. The sequence was collected from a woman in her thirties with acute or convalescent COVID-19. Sequencing was done on a sample of peripheral blood. In nucleotides, the CDR3 is TGTGCCAGCTCACAGAAACGGACAGGTTTGAGCTCCTACAATGAGCAGTTCTTC. Translating it yields CASSQKRTGLSSYNEQFF.